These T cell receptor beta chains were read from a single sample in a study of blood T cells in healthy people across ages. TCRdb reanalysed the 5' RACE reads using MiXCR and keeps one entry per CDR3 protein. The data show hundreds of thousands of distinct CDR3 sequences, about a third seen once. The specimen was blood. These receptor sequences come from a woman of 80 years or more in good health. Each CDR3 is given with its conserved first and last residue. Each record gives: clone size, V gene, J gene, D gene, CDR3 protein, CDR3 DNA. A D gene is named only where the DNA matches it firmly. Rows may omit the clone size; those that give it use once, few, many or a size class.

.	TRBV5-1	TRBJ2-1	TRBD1	CASSLPTGTGYDEQFF	TGCGCCAGCAGCTTGCCCACCGGGACAGGGTATGATGAGCAGTTCTTC
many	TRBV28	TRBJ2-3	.	CASRHRRGSTDTQYF	TGTGCCAGCAGACATAGAAGGGGAAGCACAGATACGCAGTATTTT
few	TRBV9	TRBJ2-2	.	CASSEPMGGVRTGELFF	TGTGCCAGCAGCGAGCCGATGGGGGGCGTAAGAACCGGGGAGCTGTTTTTT
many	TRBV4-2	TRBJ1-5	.	CASSQDFGDNQPQHF	TGTGCCAGCAGCCAAGATTTCGGGGACAATCAGCCCCAGCATTTT
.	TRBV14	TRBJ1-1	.	CASSQFGAAEAFF	TGTGCCAGCAGCCAATTTGGGGCGGCTGAAGCTTTCTTT
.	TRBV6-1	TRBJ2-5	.	CASRAVDPDPGETQYF	TGTGCCAGCAGAGCCGTGGACCCAGACCCAGGGGAGACCCAGTACTTC
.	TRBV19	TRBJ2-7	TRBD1	CASSIQGVFEQYF	TGTGCCAGTAGTATACAGGGGGTCTTCGAGCAGTACTTC
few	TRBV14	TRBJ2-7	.	CASSLSRTAYEQYF	TGTGCCAGCAGCCTATCCAGGACAGCCTACGAGCAGTACTTC
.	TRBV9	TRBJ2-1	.	CASSVGDIYNEQFF	TGTGCCAGCAGCGTAGGGGACATATACAATGAGCAGTTCTTC
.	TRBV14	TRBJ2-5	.	CASSPNSGGRQTQYF	TGTGCCAGTAGCCCGAACTCTGGAGGGAGGCAGACCCAGTACTTC
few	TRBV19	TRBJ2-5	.	CASSTLGGRGETQYF	TGTGCCAGTAGTACCCTCGGGGGGCGCGGAGAGACCCAGTACTTC
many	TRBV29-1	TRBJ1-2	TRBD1	CSGGGAGYGYTF	TGCAGCGGAGGGGGCGCGGGATATGGCTACACCTTC
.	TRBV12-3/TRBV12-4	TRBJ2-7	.	CASSLQAEQYF	TGTGCCAGCAGTTTACAGGCCGAGCAGTACTTC
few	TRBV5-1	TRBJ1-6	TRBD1	CASSLQGAGNSPLHF	TGCGCCAGCAGCTTGCAGGGGGCAGGAAATTCACCCCTCCACTTT
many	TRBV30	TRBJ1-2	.	CAWSVLGANGYTF	TGTGCCTGGAGTGTACTGGGGGCAAATGGCTACACCTTC
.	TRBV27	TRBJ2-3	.	CASSTRPGDTQYF	TGTGCCAGCAGTACACGACCGGGTGATACGCAGTATTTT
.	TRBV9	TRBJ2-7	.	CASSVGANDEQYF	TGTGCCAGCAGCGTAGGGGCGAACGACGAGCAGTACTTC
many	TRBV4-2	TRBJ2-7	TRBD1	CASSQGTGGSYEQYF	TGTGCCAGCAGCCAGGGGACAGGAGGCTCCTACGAGCAGTACTTC
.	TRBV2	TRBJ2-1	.	CASATGSGAAGTQFF	TGTGCCAGCGCAACCGGATCGGGGGCGGCGGGGACCCAGTTCTTC
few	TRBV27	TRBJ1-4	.	CASSFSLREKRFF	TGTGCCAGCAGTTTTTCGTTAAGGGAAAAACGGTTTTTT
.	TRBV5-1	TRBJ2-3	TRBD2	CASSQLAGGLGADTQYF	TGCGCCAGCAGCCAATTAGCGGGGGGCCTCGGAGCAGATACGCAGTATTTT
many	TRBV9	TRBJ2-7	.	CASSVVGDSYEQYF	TGTGCCAGCAGCGTAGTGGGCGACTCCTACGAGCAGTACTTC
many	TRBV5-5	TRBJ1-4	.	CASSLGPTSGEKLFF	TGTGCCAGCAGCTTGGGCCCTACTTCGGGTGAAAAACTGTTTTTT
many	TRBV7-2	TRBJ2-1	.	CASSKRSSSYNEQFF	TGTGCCAGCAGCAAAAGGTCTTCCTCCTACAATGAGCAGTTCTTC
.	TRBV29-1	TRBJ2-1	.	CSVDGGSSYNEQFF	TGCAGCGTTGACGGGGGCAGCTCCTACAATGAGCAGTTCTTC
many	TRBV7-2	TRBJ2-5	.	CASRRGGALETQYF	TGTGCCAGCAGGAGGGGGGGGGCCCTGGAGACCCAGTACTTC
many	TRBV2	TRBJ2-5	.	CASSPKVEQYF	TGTGCCAGCAGCCCCAAGGTGGAGCAGTACTTC
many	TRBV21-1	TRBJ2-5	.	CASSARDREKQETQYF	TGTGCCAGCAGCGCCCGGGACAGGGAGAAACAAGAGACCCAGTACTTC
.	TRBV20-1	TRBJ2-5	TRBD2	CSARGLAGDNEQYF	TGCAGTGCTAGAGGCCTAGCGGGGGATAATGAGCAGTACTTC
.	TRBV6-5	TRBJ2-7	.	CASSYSVGEGEQYF	TGTGCCAGCAGTTACTCGGTTGGGGAAGGCGAGCAGTACTTC
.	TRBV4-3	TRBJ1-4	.	CASSQEGGRGEKLFF	TGCGCCAGCAGCCAAGAAGGGGGTCGGGGTGAAAAACTGTTTTTT
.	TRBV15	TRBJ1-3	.	CATSRRSGNTIYF	TGTGCCACCTCTCGGCGATCTGGAAACACCATATATTTT
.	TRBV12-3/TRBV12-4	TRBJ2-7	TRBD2	CASSLPTSGSYEQYF	TGTGCCAGCAGCCTACCAACTAGCGGGTCCTACGAGCAGTACTTC